These 22 T cell receptor beta chains originate from one sample sequenced in a study of control samples from healthy donors and cancer patients. Sequencing was performed with immunoSEQ multiplex PCR; in TCRdb, only in-frame clones are kept and a portion is missing. Among under 30,000 clones listed, 65% to 90% were seen once. The sequenced sample consisted of PBMCs. These receptors originate from a woman aged 55-70 years with head and neck cancer.

The chain employs TRBV18 and TRBJ2-1; D unclear. The CDR3 is made up of 16 amino acids. Trimming cost V 2 bases and J 5 bases, with 16 bases left between them. Germline lookup yields CDR1 KGHSH and CDR2 LQKENI. CDR3 region: CASSPFQGLKNNEQFF. The CDR3 DNA is TGTGCCAGCTCACCATTTCAAGGCCTGAAGAACAATGAGCAGTTCTTC. Full variable domain (remainder filled in from reference TRBV18 and TRBJ2-1): NAGVMQNPRHLVRRRGQEARLRCSPMKGHSHVYWYRQLPEEGLKFMVYLQKENIIDESGMPKERFSAEFPKEGPSILRIQQVVRGDSAAYFCASSPFQGLKNNEQFFGPGTRLTVL.

This clone has only one observation. The V and J genes are TRBV7-2 and TRBJ2-3; TRBD1 matches at 12 bases. CDR3 length: 18 amino acids. Germline trimming cut 6 bases from V and 0 bases from J; bases unmatched to any gene: 10. Per the germline V gene, CDR1 is SGHTA and CDR2 is FQGNSA. In nucleotides, the CDR3 is TGTGCCAGCAGACCTGGGACAGGGGGCGTCGGTAGCACAGATACGCAGTATTTT. This codes for CASRPGTGGVGSTDTQYF.

The CDR3 DNA reads as TGTGCCAGCAGATCCGGGCTTAATTCACCCCTCCACTTT. Translated, it gives CASRSGLNSPLHF. V is TRBV27 and J is TRBJ1-6; no definite D call. Germline loops: CDR1 MNHEY, CDR2 SMNVEV (reference sequence). This CDR3 has 13 residues. V shed 6 bases and J shed 6 bases, with 9 bases lying between them.

The chain combines TRBV20-1 with TRBJ2-5, with 8 bases aligning to TRBD2. The germline CDR1 and CDR2 sequences are DFQATT and SNEGSKA (reference sequence). The CDR3 is 14 amino acids. The trim removed 3 bases at V and 2 bases at J, leaving 5 bases unmatched. DNA of the CDR3: TGCAGTGCTAGTGGCGGGGGGCTACAAGAGACCCAGTACTTC. As protein: CSASGGGLQETQYF.

The chain combines TRBV2 with TRBJ2-3; TRBD2 matches 10 bases. The V gene's germline CDR1 is SNHLY and CDR2 FYNNEI. The CDR3 sequence is 16 residues long. The J segment lost 4 bases and the V segment lost 1 base, leaving 5 bases of the junction unmatched. CDR3 sequence: CASSEGSGRPPDTQYF. The CDR3 DNA follows: TGTGCCAGCAGTGAAGGTAGCGGGAGGCCCCCAGATACGCAGTATTTT.

V and J are TRBV4-1 and TRBJ2-7; 9 bases line up with TRBD1. J was trimmed by 6 bases and V by 2 bases; bases with no gene match: 8. Germline CDR1 MGHRA, CDR2 YSYEKL. CDR3 length: 15 amino acids. In DNA form, the CDR3 reads TGCGCCAGCAGCCAACCGGACAGGGGTTCAAGCGAGCAGTACTTC. Amino acid sequence: CASSQPDRGSSEQYF.

The J gene is TRBJ2-2, the V gene TRBV7-9; perhaps D is TRBD1 or TRBD2 (6 bases each). Germline CDR1 and CDR2: SEHNR and FQNEAQ (reference sequence). This CDR3 contains 16 residues. Trimming took off 5 bases at V and 5 bases at J, with 18 bases between the two ends. In DNA, the CDR3 is TGTGCCAGCAGCCCCTCGGGGGCTAGTAGGACCGGGGAGCTGTTTTTT. Translation: CASSPSGASRTGELFF.

The chain is built from TRBV4-1 and TRBJ1-2; D remains ambiguous. The CDR3 spans 16 residues. Germline values: CDR1 MGHRA, CDR2 YSYEKL. V gave up 3 bases and J gave up 5 bases, with 19 bases separating them. CDR3 region: CASSQPVSKSNYGYTF. CDR3 nucleotide sequence: TGCGCCAGCAGCCAGCCGGTCTCGAAGTCGAATTATGGCTACACCTTC.

This clone was observed a handful of times. This sequence joins TRBV30 and TRBJ2-1, with 13 bases fitting TRBD2. V lost 1 base to trimming and J lost 15 bases; unmatched junction nucleotides: 6. Germline V lookup: CDR1 GTSNPN, CDR2 SVGIG (reference sequence). The CDR3 has 13 residues. The chain's CDR3 is CAWSAGLAGLWFF. CDR3 bases: TGTGCCTGGAGTGCGGGACTAGCGGGATTGTGGTTCTTC.

The V and J genes are TRBV6-5 and TRBJ1-2; 9 positions agree with TRBD1. This CDR3 spans 15 amino acids. Germline CDR1 MNHEY, CDR2 SVGAGI. After removal of 5 bases from V and 4 bases from J, the junction contained 8 bases not matched to a gene. CDR3 DNA: TGTGCCAGCAGTAAACCGGGACAGGGAGTCTATGGCTACACCTTC. This encodes CASSKPGQGVYGYTF.

This clone was observed a few times. The J gene is TRBJ2-7, the V gene TRBV6-5, with 10 bases fitting TRBD1. J gave up 4 bases and V 5 bases, and 8 bases lay outside the gene matches. CDR1 and CDR2 (germline): MNHEY, SVGAGI. This CDR3 has 15 residues. CDR3 in DNA: TGTGCCAGCAGTCATCGGACAGGGGGTCGGTACGAGCAGTACTTC. It codes for CASSHRTGGRYEQYF.

The V call is TRBV7-6, the J call TRBJ2-1, with TRBD1 identical over 10 bases. The CDR3 extends over 15 amino acids. In germline, CDR1 is SGHVS, CDR2 FNYEAQ. Trimming at V came to 3 bases and at J to 8 bases, leaving 7 bases not matched to a gene. CDR3 amino acids: CASSLGTGVPDEQFF. The CDR3, as DNA: TGTGCCAGCAGCTTGGGGACAGGGGTCCCGGATGAGCAGTTCTTC.

This clone has just a few counts. The junction and the germline gene differ at one end; a read error may be behind it. V usage is TRBV6-2 or TRBV6-3 and J usage is TRBJ1-2; 8 bases map to TRBD1. The germline CDR1 and CDR2 sequences are MNHEY and SVGEGT. The length of the CDR3 is 13 residues. The CDR3 DNA follows: TGTGCCAGCAGTTACTCCGGCAGGGGGCTCTTCGCCTTC. Translation gives CASSYSGRGLFAF.

The CDR3 nucleotides are TGCGCCAGCAGTGAGTCGGCGTCCAGGACTGAAGCTTTCTTT. Residues: CASSESASRTEAFF. V is TRBV10-1 and J is TRBJ1-1; no definite D call. Per germline, CDR1 WNHNN and CDR2 SYGVQD (reference sequence). Trimming stripped 0 bases from V and 5 bases from J, with 10 bases between. The CDR3 sequence is 14 residues long.

The chain recombines TRBV19 with TRBJ1-5; perhaps TRBD1 as D (5 bases). Germline loops: CDR1 LNHDA, CDR2 SQIVND (reference sequence). This CDR3 has 15 residues. V was clipped by 6 bases and J by 4 bases, with 16 bases between them. This chain's CDR3 is CASRSAGTANQPQHF. The CDR3, as DNA: TGTGCCAGTAGATCGGCGGGGACGGCGAATCAGCCCCAGCATTTT. The entire variable domain, with the rest obtained from reference TRBV19 and TRBJ1-5, is as follows: DGGITQSPKYLFRKEGQNVTLSCEQNLNHDAMYWYRQDPGQGLRLIYYSQIVNDFQKGDIAEGYSVSREKKESFPLTVTSAQKNPTAFYLCASRSAGTANQPQHFGDGTRLSIL.

This chain joins TRBV6-4 and TRBJ1-5; 9 nucleotides agree with TRBD1. Germline CDR1 is MRHNA and CDR2 is SNTAGT. This CDR3 comprises 13 residues. With V trimmed by 4 bases and J by 7 bases, 2 bases remained unmatched. CDR3 sequence (DNA): TGTGCCAGCAGTGGACAGGGGGGGCAGCCCCAGCATTTT. Its protein is CASSGQGGQPQHF.

The J gene is TRBJ1-2, the V gene TRBV6-2 or TRBV6-3; TRBD1 is a possible D gene (5 bases). The germline CDR1 and CDR2 sequences are MNHEY and SVGEGT. The CDR3 extends over 14 amino acids. V lost 5 bases, J lost 7 bases, and 17 bases lay in between. This chain's CDR3 is CASSAPGRSVGYTF. The DNA for the CDR3 is TGTGCCAGCAGTGCCCCAGGGAGGTCTGTTGGCTACACCTTC.

The chain joins TRBV6-2 or TRBV6-3 to TRBJ1-1; D perhaps matches TRBD1 (5 bases). V lost 4 bases, J lost 0 bases, and 15 bases lay in between. This CDR3 has 16 amino acids. Germline V gene sequence: CDR1 MNHEY, CDR2 SVGEGT. This CDR3 reads CASSFWSGRVNTEAFF. DNA of the CDR3: TGTGCCAGCAGTTTTTGGTCAGGGCGGGTGAACACTGAAGCTTTCTTT.

This chain joins TRBV29-1 and TRBJ2-3; D is perhaps TRBD1 or TRBD2 (5 bases each). From germline, CDR1 is SQVTM and CDR2 ANQGSEA. The V end was cut by 4 bases, the J end by 6 bases, with 11 bases between. The CDR3 has 12 amino acids. DNA of the CDR3: TGCAGCGTTGGAGGGGCAGGGGATACGCAGTATTTT. It is translated as CSVGGAGDTQYF.

This chain uses TRBV18 with TRBJ1-2, with a weak D call TRBD1 (5 bases). This CDR3 is built from 15 residues. Trimming took off 6 bases at V and 8 bases at J, with 22 bases between the two ends. The germline V gene encodes CDR1 KGHSH and CDR2 LQKENI. The CDR3 sequence: CASSYYRDGLEGYTF. CDR3 nucleotides: TGTGCCAGCTCCTACTATCGGGACGGACTGGAAGGCTACACCTTC.

This clone has just a few counts. V and J are TRBV7-9 and TRBJ2-1; unclear D gene. Germline V gene lookup returns CDR1 SEHNR and CDR2 FQNEAQ (reference sequence). Trimming stripped 5 bases from V and 3 bases from J, with 11 bases between. The CDR3 has 14 residues. CDR3 DNA sequence: TGTGCCAGCAGCCCGACGGACGTCTACAATGAGCAGTTCTTC. It specifies CASSPTDVYNEQFF.

The chain joins TRBV18 to TRBJ2-5; unclear D gene. CDR3 size: 13 residues. The V gene's germline CDR1 is KGHSH and CDR2 LQKENI. The V end was cut by 1 base, the J end by 5 bases, with 8 bases between. The CDR3 bases are TGTGCCAGCTCACCACAGGTGGACGAGACCCAGTACTTC. It translates to CASSPQVDETQYF.